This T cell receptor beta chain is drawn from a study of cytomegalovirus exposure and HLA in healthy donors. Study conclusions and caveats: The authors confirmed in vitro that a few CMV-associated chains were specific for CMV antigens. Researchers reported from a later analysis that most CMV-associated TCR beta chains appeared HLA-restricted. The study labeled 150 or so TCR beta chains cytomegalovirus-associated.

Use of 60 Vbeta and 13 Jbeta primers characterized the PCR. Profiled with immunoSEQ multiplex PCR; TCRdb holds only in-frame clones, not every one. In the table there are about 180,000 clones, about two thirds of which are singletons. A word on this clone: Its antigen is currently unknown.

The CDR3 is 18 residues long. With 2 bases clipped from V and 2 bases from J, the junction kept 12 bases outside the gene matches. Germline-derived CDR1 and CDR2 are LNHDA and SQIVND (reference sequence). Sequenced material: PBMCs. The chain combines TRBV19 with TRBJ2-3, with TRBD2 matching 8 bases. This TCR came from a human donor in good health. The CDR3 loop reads CASSIFVGLAGLTDTQYF. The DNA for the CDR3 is TGTGCCAGTAGTATATTCGTGGGGCTAGCGGGCCTCACAGATACGCAGTATTTT.